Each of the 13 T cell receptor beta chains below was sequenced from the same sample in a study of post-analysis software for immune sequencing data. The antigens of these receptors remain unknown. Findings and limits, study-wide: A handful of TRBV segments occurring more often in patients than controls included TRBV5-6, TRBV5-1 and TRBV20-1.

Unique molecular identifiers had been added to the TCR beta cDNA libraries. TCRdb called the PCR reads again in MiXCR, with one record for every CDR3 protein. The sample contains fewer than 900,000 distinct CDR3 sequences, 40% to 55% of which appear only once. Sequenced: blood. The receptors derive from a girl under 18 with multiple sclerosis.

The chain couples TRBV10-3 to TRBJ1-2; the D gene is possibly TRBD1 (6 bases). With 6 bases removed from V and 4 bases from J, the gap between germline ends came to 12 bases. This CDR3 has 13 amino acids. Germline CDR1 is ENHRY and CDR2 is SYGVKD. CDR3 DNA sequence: TGTGCCATCAGCAGGACAGAATCCTATGGCTACACCTTC. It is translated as CAISRTESYGYTF.

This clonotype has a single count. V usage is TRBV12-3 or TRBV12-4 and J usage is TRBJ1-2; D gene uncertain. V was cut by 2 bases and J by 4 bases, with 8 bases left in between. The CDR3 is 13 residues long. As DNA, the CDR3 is TGTGCCAGCAGTTTAATAGGGCGCTATGGCTACACCTTC. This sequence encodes CASSLIGRYGYTF.

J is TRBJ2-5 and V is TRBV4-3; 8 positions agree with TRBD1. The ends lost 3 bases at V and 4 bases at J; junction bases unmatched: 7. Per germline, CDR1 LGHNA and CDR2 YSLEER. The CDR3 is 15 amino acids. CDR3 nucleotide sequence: TGCGCCAGCAGCCAGACTCAGGGGGCTGGAGAGACCCAGTACTTC. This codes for CASSQTQGAGETQYF.

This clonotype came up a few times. The CDR3 sequence: CASSSGPLRETQYF. The CDR3 DNA sequence: TGTGCCAGCAGTTCCGGGCCTCTCCGGGAGACCCAGTACTTC. The rearrangement links TRBV7-3 to TRBJ2-5; D not resolved. With 6 bases removed from V and 5 bases from J, the gap between germline ends came to 16 bases. Germline CDR1 and CDR2: SGHTA and FQGTGA. The CDR3 runs 14 residues. Together with reference TRBV7-3 and TRBJ2-5, the CDR3 gives the full variable domain: GAGVSQTPSNKVTEKGKYVELRCDPISGHTALYWYRQSLGQGPEFLIYFQGTGAADDSGLPNDRFFAVRPEGSVSTLKIQRTERGDSAVYLCASSSGPLRETQYFGPGTRLLVL.

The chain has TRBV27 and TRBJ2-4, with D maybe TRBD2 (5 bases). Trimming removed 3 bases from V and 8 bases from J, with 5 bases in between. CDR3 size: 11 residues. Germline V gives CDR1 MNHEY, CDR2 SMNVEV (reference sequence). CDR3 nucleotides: TGTGCCAGCAGTTTCGGGGACATTCAGTACTTC. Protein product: CASSFGDIQYF.

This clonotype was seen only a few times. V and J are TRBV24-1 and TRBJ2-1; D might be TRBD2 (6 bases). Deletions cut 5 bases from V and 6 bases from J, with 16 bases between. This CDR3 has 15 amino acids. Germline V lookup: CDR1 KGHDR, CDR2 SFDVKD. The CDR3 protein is CATSVSGTLFNEQFF. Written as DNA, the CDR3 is TGTGCCACCAGTGTCTCCGGGACTCTATTCAATGAGCAGTTCTTC.

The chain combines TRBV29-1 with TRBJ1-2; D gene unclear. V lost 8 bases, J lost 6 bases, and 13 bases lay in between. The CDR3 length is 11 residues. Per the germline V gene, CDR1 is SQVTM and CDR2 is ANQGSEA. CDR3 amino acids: CSSSLGHGYTF. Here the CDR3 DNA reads TGCAGCTCTAGTCTCGGGCATGGCTACACCTTC.

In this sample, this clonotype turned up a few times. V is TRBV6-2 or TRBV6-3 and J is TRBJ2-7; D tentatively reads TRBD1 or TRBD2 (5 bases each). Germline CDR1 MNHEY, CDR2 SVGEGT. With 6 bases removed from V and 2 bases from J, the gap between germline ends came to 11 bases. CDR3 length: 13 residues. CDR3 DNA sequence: TGTGCCAGCAGGGGGGATTTTCCCTACGAGCAGTACTTC. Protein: CASRGDFPYEQYF.

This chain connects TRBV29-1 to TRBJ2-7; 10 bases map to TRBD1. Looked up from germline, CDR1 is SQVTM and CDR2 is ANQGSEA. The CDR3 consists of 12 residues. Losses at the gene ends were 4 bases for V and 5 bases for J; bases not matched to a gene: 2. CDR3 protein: CSVVTGGDEQYF. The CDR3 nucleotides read TGCAGCGTTGTGACAGGGGGCGACGAGCAGTACTTC.

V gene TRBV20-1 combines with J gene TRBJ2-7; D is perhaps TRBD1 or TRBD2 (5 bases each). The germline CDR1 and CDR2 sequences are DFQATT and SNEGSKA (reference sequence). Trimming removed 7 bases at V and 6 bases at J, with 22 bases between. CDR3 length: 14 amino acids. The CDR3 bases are TGCAGTGTTGATCGGGACGCCGGCAACGGCGAGCAGTACTTC. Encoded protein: CSVDRDAGNGEQYF.

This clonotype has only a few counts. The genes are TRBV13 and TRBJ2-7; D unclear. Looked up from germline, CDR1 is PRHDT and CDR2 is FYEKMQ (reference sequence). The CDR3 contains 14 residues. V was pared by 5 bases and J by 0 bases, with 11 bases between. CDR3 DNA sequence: TGTGCCAGCAGCCTACAAGGCTTCTCCTACGAGCAGTACTTC. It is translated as CASSLQGFSYEQYF.

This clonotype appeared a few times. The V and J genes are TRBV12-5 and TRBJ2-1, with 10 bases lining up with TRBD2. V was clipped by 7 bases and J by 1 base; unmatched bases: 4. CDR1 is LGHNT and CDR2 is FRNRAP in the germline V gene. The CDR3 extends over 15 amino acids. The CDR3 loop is CASAMGLASYNEQFF. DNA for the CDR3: TGTGCTAGTGCCATGGGACTAGCGTCCTACAATGAGCAGTTCTTC.

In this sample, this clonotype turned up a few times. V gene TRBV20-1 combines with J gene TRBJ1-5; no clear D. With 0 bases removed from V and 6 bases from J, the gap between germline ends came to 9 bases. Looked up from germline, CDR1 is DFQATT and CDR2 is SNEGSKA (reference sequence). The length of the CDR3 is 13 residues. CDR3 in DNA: TGCAGTGCTAGAGAACCCACAAGTCAGCCCCAGCATTTT. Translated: CSAREPTSQPQHF.